The 32 T cell receptor beta chains below all came from one sample that was sequenced in a study of beta chain features in type 1 diabetes. These TCRs' antigens remain unknown. Investigators reverse transcribed all isolated RNA, so they sequenced expressed TCRB transcripts. Libraries were prepared by immunoSEQ multiplex PCR; TCRdb keeps only in-frame clonotypes and omits some of them. The sample includes 250,000 to 350,000 clones, around 16% seen only once; the top ten take more than 0.015%. Points from the study as a whole: Type 1 diabetes patients had TCRB CDR3s that were shorter (moderately but significantly so) in all four CD4+ subsets.

Sequencing was performed on naive CD4+ T cells from blood. These receptors came from a man aged 18-30 years with type 1 diabetes.

V and J are TRBV27 and TRBJ2-3, with D hard to call. The length of the CDR3 is 13 residues. Germline loops: CDR1 MNHEY, CDR2 SMNVEV (reference sequence). Trimming pared 5 bases from V and 5 bases from J, leaving 11 bases between. The DNA for the CDR3 is TGTGCCAGCAGTCTAAAGCATAGAGATACGCAGTATTTT. This encodes CASSLKHRDTQYF.

This clone was counted a few times. The chain links TRBV5-1 to TRBJ2-4, with 7 nucleotides matching TRBD1. The CDR3 has 16 residues. Looked up from germline, CDR1 is SGHRS and CDR2 is YFSETQ. The trim removed 0 bases at V and 1 base at J, leaving 4 bases unmatched. CDR3 residues: CASSLGDRWAKNIQYF. CDR3 bases: TGCGCCAGCAGCTTGGGGGACAGATGGGCCAAAAACATTCAGTACTTC.

The CDR3 spells CAWQGRYEQYF. Here the CDR3 DNA reads TGTGCCTGGCAGGGAAGATACGAGCAGTACTTC. The chain couples TRBV30 to TRBJ2-7; TRBD1 might be the D (5 bases). Trimming removed 5 bases at V and 4 bases at J, with 9 bases between. The germline V gene has CDR1 GTSNPN and CDR2 SVGIG (reference sequence). The CDR3 length is 11 residues.

The chain joins TRBV6-5 to TRBJ1-2, with D possibly TRBD1 on 6 matching bases. The ends were cut back, 6 bases at V and 4 bases at J, with 18 bases in the middle. The germline V gene encodes CDR1 MNHEY and CDR2 SVGAGI. The CDR3 consists of 15 residues. The CDR3: CASSPPSRGGYGYTF. The CDR3 nucleotides read TGTGCCAGCAGCCCTCCCTCCAGGGGTGGCTATGGCTACACCTTC.

V and J are TRBV28 and TRBJ2-5; TRBD1 agrees at 7 bases. The germline V gene encodes CDR1 MDHEN and CDR2 SYDVKM. The V segment lost 7 bases and the J segment 2 bases; nucleotides outside the gene matches: 4. This CDR3 spans 13 amino acids. CDR3 in amino acids: CASNRQGQETQYF. The DNA for the CDR3 is TGTGCCAGCAATAGACAGGGTCAAGAGACCCAGTACTTC.

This clone has more than one count but fewer than ten. This chain uses TRBV19 with TRBJ2-1, with 10 nucleotides matching TRBD1. This CDR3 contains 16 residues. Germline-derived CDR1 and CDR2 are LNHDA and SQIVND (reference sequence). The ends lost 6 bases at V and 6 bases at J; junction bases unmatched: 11. CDR3 in amino acids: CASSKLPGQGPNEQFF. As DNA, the CDR3 is TGTGCCAGTAGCAAACTCCCGGGACAGGGGCCCAATGAGCAGTTCTTC.

The V gene is TRBV11-2, the J gene TRBJ2-5, with D possibly matching TRBD2 (5 bases). The CDR3 is 16 residues long. Germline V gene data show CDR1 as SGHAT and CDR2 as FQNNGV. Trimming removed 0 bases at V and 5 bases at J, with 16 bases between. The CDR3 sequence: CASSLEEGRPTETQYF. CDR3 DNA sequence: TGTGCCAGCAGCTTAGAAGAGGGCAGACCCACGGAGACCCAGTACTTC.

This clone was picked up a small number of times. V gene TRBV4-1 combines with J gene TRBJ2-3, with D perhaps matching TRBD2 (6 bases). The V gene's germline CDR1 is MGHRA and CDR2 YSYEKL. This CDR3 is 18 amino acids long. V was cut by 4 bases and J by 3 bases, with 23 bases left in between. The CDR3, as DNA: TGCGCCAGCAGCCCCACTGCAGTCACTAGCCCTAGGACAGATACGCAGTATTTT. This codes for CASSPTAVTSPRTDTQYF.

The V call is TRBV11-2, the J call TRBJ2-6, with D possibly being TRBD1 (6 bases). The V end was cut by 3 bases, the J end by 3 bases, with 15 bases between. The CDR3 length is 17 residues. Germline CDR1 is SGHAT and CDR2 is FQNNGV. The CDR3 is CASSLMLGALGANVLTF. Here the CDR3 DNA reads TGTGCCAGCAGCTTGATGTTGGGGGCGCTTGGGGCCAACGTCCTGACTTTC.

This chain connects TRBV5-1 to TRBJ2-7, with D possibly being TRBD1 (7 bases). This CDR3 contains 14 residues. The germline gives CDR1 SGHRS, CDR2 YFSETQ. V was clipped by 3 bases and J by 0 bases, with 10 bases between them. The CDR3 reads CASSWGDSSYEQYF. The CDR3 region has the DNA TGCGCCAGCAGCTGGGGGGACAGCTCCTACGAGCAGTACTTC.

This clone was counted a few times. The gene calls are TRBV6-5 and TRBJ2-3, with D maybe TRBD2 (6 bases). Trimming shortened V by 1 base and J by 1 base, and 9 bases separated the two germline ends. There are 15 residues in the CDR3. Per germline, CDR1 MNHEY and CDR2 SVGAGI. The CDR3 is CASSYWASGTDTQYF. CDR3 in DNA: TGTGCCAGCAGTTACTGGGCTAGCGGCACAGATACGCAGTATTTT.

This clone was detected only a few times. The V call is TRBV29-1, the J call TRBJ2-1; D may be TRBD2 (5 bases). This CDR3 contains 16 residues. From germline, CDR1 is SQVTM and CDR2 ANQGSEA. The V end was cut by 2 bases, the J end by 4 bases, with 18 bases between. In nucleotides, the CDR3 is TGCAGCGTTGAATACGGAAGTAGCGAAACATACAATGAGCAGTTCTTC. Translating it yields CSVEYGSSETYNEQFF.

Only a few counts were recorded for this clone. This rearrangement joins TRBV19 to TRBJ2-5; TRBD1 is a possible D gene (6 bases). Germline V gene sequence: CDR1 LNHDA, CDR2 SQIVND (reference sequence). CDR3 length: 13 residues. Trimming stripped 5 bases from V and 7 bases from J, with 14 bases between. The CDR3 is CASSPGTSGTQYF. For the CDR3, the DNA is TGTGCCAGTAGTCCAGGGACATCGGGGACCCAGTACTTC.

The sample holds a few counts of this clone. V usage is TRBV28 and J usage is TRBJ1-2; 8 bases are a match to TRBD1. Germline values: CDR1 MDHEN, CDR2 SYDVKM. CDR3 length: 13 residues. The V segment lost 5 bases and the J segment 8 bases; nucleotides outside the gene matches: 7. The CDR3 coding sequence is TGTGCCAGCAGTAACCGACAGGGGACCGGCTACACCTTC. Protein: CASSNRQGTGYTF.

V is TRBV4-1 and J is TRBJ2-3, with TRBD2 identical over 9 bases. This CDR3 region has 20 residues. J gave up 3 bases and V 3 bases, and 19 bases lay outside the gene matches. The germline V gene has CDR1 MGHRA and CDR2 YSYEKL. The CDR3 here is CASSQPHLGREGLLTDTQYF. The CDR3, as DNA: TGCGCCAGCAGCCAGCCCCATCTAGGGCGGGAGGGCCTCTTGACAGATACGCAGTATTTT.

This clone was observed a few times. The chain couples TRBV4-3 to TRBJ2-3; the match to TRBD2 covers 7 bases. The CDR3 is made up of 16 amino acids. Losses at the gene ends were 3 bases for V and 6 bases for J; bases not matched to a gene: 12. Germline V gene sequence: CDR1 LGHNA, CDR2 YSLEER. The CDR3 sequence: CASSQGPSGVADTQYF. CDR3 bases: TGCGCCAGCAGCCAGGGCCCGAGCGGGGTGGCGGATACGCAGTATTTT.

This clone was found a few times. V is TRBV7-9 and J is TRBJ1-1; D remains unclear. The CDR3 covers 13 residues. Germline loops: CDR1 SEHNR, CDR2 FQNEAQ (reference sequence). Trimming shortened V by 5 bases and J by 5 bases, and 12 bases separated the two germline ends. As DNA, the CDR3 is TGTGCCAGCAGCACCTTTTCGGGGACTGAAGCTTTCTTT. It codes for CASSTFSGTEAFF.

This clone has more than one count but fewer than ten. The rearrangement joins TRBV11-2 to TRBJ2-7; possibly TRBD1 for D (6 bases). The CDR3 consists of 15 residues. Trimming left V 7 bases short and J 1 base short, with 17 bases between. CDR1 and CDR2 (germline): SGHAT, FQNNGV. The CDR3 coding sequence is TGTGCCAGCATCCCCGGAACAGGGTTTTCCTACGAGCAGTACTTC. Encoded protein: CASIPGTGFSYEQYF.

The chain carries TRBV11-3 and TRBJ2-3; D remains ambiguous. CDR3 length equals 13 residues. Germline values: CDR1 SGHNT, CDR2 YENEEA. Trimming shortened V by 1 base and J by 4 bases, and 6 bases separated the two germline ends. The CDR3 region has the DNA TGTGCCAGCAGCTTAGGTTTCTCAGATACGCAGTATTTT. Protein product: CASSLGFSDTQYF.

V gene TRBV9 combines with J gene TRBJ2-1; weak D call: TRBD2 (7 bases). Trimming pared 0 bases from V and 10 bases from J, leaving 17 bases between. CDR1 is SGDLS and CDR2 is YYNGEE in the germline V gene. The CDR3 extends over 15 amino acids. The CDR3 DNA is TGTGCCAGCAGCGTAGGACTAGCTGGGGGGGGCGAGCAGTTCTTC. This encodes CASSVGLAGGGEQFF. The full variable domain, completed using reference TRBV9 and TRBJ2-1, is DSGVTQTPKHLITATGQRVTLRCSPRSGDLSVYWYQQSLDQGLQFLIQYYNGEERAKGNILERFSAQQFPDLHSELNLSSLELGDSALYFCASSVGLAGGGEQFFGPGTRLTVL.

DNA for the CDR3: TGTGCCAGCAGCTTACTGCGAGGTTACTACGAGCAGTACTTC. It encodes CASSLLRGYYEQYF. This chain uses TRBV7-8 with TRBJ2-7, with unresolved D. Trimming left V 2 bases short and J 3 bases short, with 11 bases between. Germline V gene sequence: CDR1 SGHVS, CDR2 FQNEAQ. This CDR3 comprises 14 residues.

The CDR3 reads CASTRRGQSYEQYF. DNA of the CDR3: TGTGCCAGCACCCGCCGGGGACAGTCCTACGAGCAGTACTTC. The chain employs TRBV28 and TRBJ2-7; TRBD1 matches 7 bases. This CDR3 contains 14 residues. Germline V gene sequence: CDR1 MDHEN, CDR2 SYDVKM. V lost 7 bases and J lost 1; bases outside the gene matches: 7. The whole variable domain, filled in from reference TRBV28 and TRBJ2-7, reads DVKVTQSSRYLVKRTGEKVFLECVQDMDHENMFWYRQDPGLGLRLIYFSYDVKMKEKGDIPEGYSVSREKKERFSLILESASTNQTSMYLCASTRRGQSYEQYFGPGTRLTVT.

The chain recombines TRBV7-9 with TRBJ2-1; TRBD2 matches 10 bases. Unmatched junction bases numbered 12, after V lost 5 bases and J lost 8 bases. The CDR3 totals 16 residues. CDR1 and CDR2 from the germline V gene are SEHNR and FQNEAQ (reference sequence). CDR3 amino acids: CASSNSSGSFPDEQFF. The CDR3 region has the DNA TGTGCCAGCAGCAACTCTAGCGGGAGTTTCCCTGATGAGCAGTTCTTC.

This chain connects TRBV7-2 to TRBJ2-7, with TRBD2 matching over 11 bases. Looked up from germline, CDR1 is SGHTA and CDR2 is FQGNSA. The V and J ends lost 2 bases and 0 bases, in that order; junction bases with no gene match: 9. The CDR3 contains 18 residues. The CDR3 nucleotides are TGTGCCAGCAGCTTAAGGCTAGCGGGGGGCTTCGTCTCCTACGAGCAGTACTTC. Its protein product is CASSLRLAGGFVSYEQYF.

The V gene is TRBV28, the J gene TRBJ1-1, with TRBD1 matching 9 bases. After removal of 6 bases from V and 1 base from J, the junction contained 6 bases not matched to a gene. This CDR3 is built from 15 residues. Germline V CDR1 and CDR2: MDHEN, SYDVKM. In DNA, the CDR3 is TGTGCCAGCAGCGACGGACAGGGGAAGAACACTGAAGCTTTCTTT. Residues: CASSDGQGKNTEAFF.

The table lists this clone with a count of one. V is TRBV13 and J is TRBJ2-2; weak D call: TRBD1 (5 bases). Germline values: CDR1 PRHDT, CDR2 FYEKMQ (reference sequence). CDR3 length: 14 residues. V lost 5 bases and J lost 5, with 12 bases in between. The CDR3 is CASSTWQGTGELFF. The CDR3 DNA reads TGTGCCAGCAGCACCTGGCAGGGTACCGGGGAGCTGTTTTTT.

The chain uses TRBV5-4 and TRBJ2-5; 9 positions match TRBD2. Looked up from germline, CDR1 is SGHNT and CDR2 is YYREEE (reference sequence). The CDR3 runs 13 residues. Trimming cost V 2 bases and J 6 bases; bases outside gene matches: 2. The CDR3 DNA reads TGTGCCAGCAGCTTAGCGGGGGGAAAGACCCAGTACTTC. It yields the protein CASSLAGGKTQYF.

This clone has just a few counts. This rearrangement joins TRBV2 to TRBJ2-7; 8 nucleotides line up with TRBD1. With 2 bases clipped from V and 0 bases from J, the junction kept 3 bases outside the gene matches. The CDR3 totals 15 residues. Per the germline V gene, CDR1 is SNHLY and CDR2 is FYNNEI. The CDR3 reads CASSERTGSSYEQYF. As DNA, the CDR3 is TGTGCCAGCAGTGAACGGACAGGGAGCTCCTACGAGCAGTACTTC.

The genes are TRBV29-1 and TRBJ2-3; 11 positions agree with TRBD2. This CDR3 comprises 14 residues. In germline, CDR1 is SQVTM, CDR2 ANQGSEA. The trim removed 8 bases at V and 3 bases at J, leaving 7 bases unmatched. DNA for the CDR3: TGCAGCCTAGGGCTAGCGGGAGGTACAGATACGCAGTATTTT. This sequence encodes CSLGLAGGTDTQYF.

This sequence joins TRBV5-6 and TRBJ1-5; possible D gene TRBD1, 6 bases. V was clipped by 3 bases and J by 6 bases, with 16 bases between them. CDR3 length: 15 residues. The germline V gene has CDR1 SGHDT and CDR2 YYEEEE. CDR3 amino acids: CASSSRGGVTQPQHF. The CDR3 coding sequence is TGTGCCAGCAGCTCAAGAGGGGGGGTCACTCAGCCCCAGCATTTT.

This clone was picked up a small number of times. The chain links TRBV9 to TRBJ1-4, with D possibly matching TRBD1 (6 bases). Germline values: CDR1 SGDLS, CDR2 YYNGEE. Trimming took off 0 bases at V and 3 bases at J, with 12 bases between the two ends. The CDR3 consists of 16 residues. The CDR3 protein is CASSVGSGHANEKLFF. The CDR3 DNA reads as TGTGCCAGCAGCGTAGGATCGGGACATGCTAATGAAAAACTGTTTTTT.

The chain uses TRBV6-6 and TRBJ2-5; 10 bases align to TRBD2. V dropped 11 bases and J dropped 2; count of bases not matched to a gene: 5. The germline CDR1 and CDR2 sequences are MNHNY and SVGAGI (reference sequence). The CDR3 spans 13 residues. In nucleotides, the CDR3 is TGTGCCGGCGCAGCGGGGGGGCAAGAGACCCAGTACTTC. Protein sequence: CAGAAGGQETQYF.